These 11 T cell receptor beta chains came from one sample sequenced in a study of shared clonotypes between healthy human individuals. In the naive CD8 group, cells lacked CD45RO and were positively selected for CCR7, so terminally differentiated effector memory CD45RA+ cells were left out. TCRdb's table, derived via immunoSEQ multiplex PCR, lists solely in-frame clones and lacks some. Seen here are approximately 2,200,000 clones, approximately 94% observed once, and the top ten hold about 1.5%. The sample consisted of naive CD8+ T cells from PBMCs. These receptors were collected from a man younger than 35 in good health. Some clones in this sample may be carry-over from other donors' samples.

The chain combines TRBV6-5 with TRBJ2-7, with TRBD2 identical over 8 bases. J lost 6 bases, V lost 5 bases, and 9 bases had no gene match. Germline V lookup: CDR1 MNHEY, CDR2 SVGAGI. CDR3 size: 14 residues. The CDR3 DNA follows: TGTGCCAGCAGTCCCCGAGCGGGAGTCTTCGAGCAGTACTTC. It yields the protein CASSPRAGVFEQYF.

The genes are TRBV27 and TRBJ2-7; the D gene is possibly TRBD2 (5 bases). The CDR3 has 14 residues. Germline V gives CDR1 MNHEY, CDR2 SMNVEV (reference sequence). The V and J ends lost 3 bases and 2 bases respectively, with 11 bases between them. CDR3 protein: CASSFAGNPYEQYF. The CDR3 DNA is TGTGCCAGCAGTTTCGCCGGGAACCCCTACGAGCAGTACTTC.

The chain joins TRBV28 to TRBJ2-1; 12 positions match TRBD2. This CDR3 region has 15 residues. V was pared by 3 bases and J by 8 bases, with 5 bases of the junction left unmatched. The germline CDR1 and CDR2 sequences are MDHEN and SYDVKM. The CDR3: CASSLTSGSIDEQFF. CDR3 coding DNA: TGTGCCAGCAGTTTGACTAGCGGGAGTATCGATGAGCAGTTCTTC.

The genes are TRBV7-9 and TRBJ2-3; D is unresolved. The CDR3 length is 10 residues. Germline V gives CDR1 SEHNR, CDR2 FQNEAQ (reference sequence). V dropped 9 bases and J dropped 4 bases, with 5 bases sitting between them. The CDR3 loop reads CARMPDTQYF. The CDR3 DNA is TGTGCCAGAATGCCAGATACGCAGTATTTT. Variable domain in full (rest from reference TRBV7-9 and TRBJ2-3): DTGVSQNPRHKITKRGQNVTFRCDPISEHNRLYWYRQTLGQGPEFLTYFQNEAQLEKSRLLSDRFSAERPKGSFSTLEIQRTEQGDSAMYLCARMPDTQYFGPGTRLTVL.

This chain joins TRBV27 and TRBJ2-7; D ambiguous. This CDR3 is built from 15 residues. Per germline, CDR1 MNHEY and CDR2 SMNVEV (reference sequence). Trimming took 8 bases from V and 2 from J, leaving 19 bases between them. CDR3 bases: TGTGCCAGCGGCACTTTGGGCTCCCATCCCTACGAGCAGTACTTC. It codes for CASGTLGSHPYEQYF.

This chain joins TRBV10-2 and TRBJ2-7; maybe TRBD1 (5 bases). Trimming pared 0 bases from V and 6 bases from J, leaving 24 bases between. CDR1 and CDR2 from the germline V gene are WSHSY and SAAADI. The CDR3 consists of 18 residues. Here the CDR3 reads CASSESMYDRTLKVEQYF. CDR3 nucleotide sequence: TGCGCCAGCAGTGAGTCGATGTACGATCGGACACTCAAAGTCGAGCAGTACTTC.

The rearrangement uses TRBV10-1 and TRBJ2-7; the D is unclear. Germline V gene lookup returns CDR1 WNHNN and CDR2 SYGVQD (reference sequence). This CDR3 comprises 14 residues. Trimming left V 3 bases short and J 5 bases short, with 14 bases between. CDR3 bases: TGCGCCAGCAGTGACGGGCGGATCTTCAACGAGCAGTACTTC. Its protein product is CASSDGRIFNEQYF.

The chain uses TRBV9 and TRBJ2-7; 9 bases align to TRBD2. Germline values: CDR1 SGDLS, CDR2 YYNGEE. Unmatched junction bases numbered 3, after V lost 3 bases and J lost 2 bases. The CDR3 covers 14 residues. In DNA, the CDR3 is TGTGCCAGCAGCGCCAGCGGGAGGCCCTACGAGCAGTACTTC. It specifies CASSASGRPYEQYF.

This chain links TRBV9 with TRBJ2-5; weak D call: TRBD1 (5 bases). With 4 bases removed from V and 5 bases from J, the gap between germline ends came to 12 bases. Germline-derived CDR1 and CDR2 are SGDLS and YYNGEE. The CDR3 loop spans 13 amino acids. CDR3 loop: CASSPRPGETQYF. The CDR3 bases are TGTGCCAGCAGCCCCCGCCCAGGGGAGACCCAGTACTTC.

Regarding this clone: This sample also contains other DNA sequences that code for the same CDR3. The genes are TRBV27 and TRBJ2-1; D remains unclear. The CDR3 consists of 13 residues. The V gene's germline CDR1 is MNHEY and CDR2 SMNVEV (reference sequence). The V gene lost 2 bases and the J gene lost 4 bases, with 6 bases spanning the gap. As DNA, the CDR3 is TGTGCCAGCAGTTTAGGCAGATACAATGAGCAGTTCTTC. This gives the protein CASSLGRYNEQFF.

This chain joins TRBV28 and TRBJ2-5; TRBD2 agrees at 8 bases. Germline V CDR1 and CDR2: MDHEN, SYDVKM. V was clipped by 7 bases and J by 4 bases; unmatched bases: 14. The CDR3 runs to 16 residues. The CDR3 loop is CASIDGGGVLTETQYF. The CDR3 region has the DNA TGTGCCAGCATCGACGGGGGGGGCGTATTAACAGAGACCCAGTACTTC.